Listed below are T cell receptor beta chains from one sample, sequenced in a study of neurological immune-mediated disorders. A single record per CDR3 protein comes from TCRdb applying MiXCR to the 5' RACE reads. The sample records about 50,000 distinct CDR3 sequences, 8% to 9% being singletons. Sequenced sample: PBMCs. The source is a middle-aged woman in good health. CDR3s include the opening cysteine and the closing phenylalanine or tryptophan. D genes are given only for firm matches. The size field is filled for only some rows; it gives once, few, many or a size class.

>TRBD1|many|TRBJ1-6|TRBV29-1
CSVRTGDNSPLHF
TGCAGCGTTCGGACAGGGGATAATTCACCCCTCCACTTT
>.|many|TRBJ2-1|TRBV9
CASSVGDGYNEQFF
TGTGCCAGCAGCGTAGGGGACGGCTACAATGAGCAGTTCTTC
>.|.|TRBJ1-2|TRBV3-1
CASGAAGWGRDYWYTF
TGTGCCAGCGGGGCTGCCGGGTGGGGAAGGGACTATTGGTACACCTTC
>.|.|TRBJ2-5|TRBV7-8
CASSLGGYQETQYF
TGTGCCAGCAGCTTAGGGGGCTACCAAGAGACCCAGTACTTC
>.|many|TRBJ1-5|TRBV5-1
CASSLGVDSNQPQHF
TGCGCCAGCAGCTTGGGCGTTGATAGCAATCAGCCCCAGCATTTT
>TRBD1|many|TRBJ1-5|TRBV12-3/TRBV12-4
CASSPQGAGQPQHF
TGTGCCAGCAGTCCACAGGGGGCGGGACAGCCCCAGCATTTT
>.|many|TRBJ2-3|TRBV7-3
CASTREPGTDTQYF
TGTGCCAGCACACGGGAGCCGGGCACAGATACGCAGTATTTT
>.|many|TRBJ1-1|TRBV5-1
CASSPVPDRNTEAFF
TGCGCCAGCAGCCCGGTCCCTGACAGGAACACTGAAGCTTTCTTT
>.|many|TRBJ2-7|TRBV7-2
CASSLVLGRSYEQYF
TGTGCCAGCAGCTTAGTTTTGGGCAGATCCTACGAGCAGTACTTC
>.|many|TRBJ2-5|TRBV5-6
CASSRQGREETQYF
TGTGCCAGCAGCCGACAGGGGAGGGAGGAGACCCAGTACTTC